Only a few counts were recorded for the clone carrying this T cell receptor (beta chain). Healthy bone marrow donors formed the donor group. This record comes from a study of cytomegalovirus exposure and HLA in healthy donors. The primer mix had 60 Vbeta and 13 Jbeta primers. The data were produced by immunoSEQ multiplex PCR, yet TCRdb's version contains in-frame clones alone and is incomplete. The data contain more than 40,000 clones, about half of them singletons. The CDR3 consists of 14 residues. The sequence was obtained from a man aged 60-69 years in good health and CMV-seronegative. The rearrangement uses TRBV21-1 and TRBJ2-5; the table names TRBD1, a call not compared with the DNA. TRBV21-1 counts as a pseudogene. The specimen sequenced was PBMCs. CDR3 nucleotide sequence: TGTGCCAGCAGCAAAGCAGGGGACCAAGAGACCCAGTACTTC. As protein: CASSKAGDQETQYF.